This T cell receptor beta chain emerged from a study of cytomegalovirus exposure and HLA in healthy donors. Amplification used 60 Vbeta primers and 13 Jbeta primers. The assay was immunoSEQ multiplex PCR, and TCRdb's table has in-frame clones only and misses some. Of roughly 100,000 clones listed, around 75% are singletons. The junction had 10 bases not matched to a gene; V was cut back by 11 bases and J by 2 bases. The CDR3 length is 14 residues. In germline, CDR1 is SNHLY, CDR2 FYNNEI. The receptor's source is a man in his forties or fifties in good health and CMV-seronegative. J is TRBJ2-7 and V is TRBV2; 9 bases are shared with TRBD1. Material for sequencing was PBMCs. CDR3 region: CAAGRTGEAYEQYF. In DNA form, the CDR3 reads TGTGCCGCGGGAAGGACAGGGGAGGCCTACGAGCAGTACTTC.